This TCR beta chain was profiled in a study of patients and donors after allogeneic stem cell transplantation. This clonotype was seen a few times. Germline V gene data show CDR1 as ENHRY and CDR2 as SYGVKD. V dropped 6 bases and J dropped 4; count of bases not matched to a gene: 13. The CDR3 sequence is 16 residues long. TCRdb recomputed calls from the RT-PCR reads with MiXCR, one row per CDR3 protein. The data hold 920,000 or so distinct CDR3 sequences, with 15% to 20% observed a single time. The rearrangement links TRBV10-3 to TRBJ2-7, with TRBD1 matching over 9 bases. Sequencing used blood, either unsorted or a sorted T cell fraction (not recorded which). This receptor was obtained from a human donor who was either an allogeneic HSCT recipient or a stem cell or donor lymphocyte infusion donor (not recorded which). It is not recorded whose cells these are; they may come from a transplant donor. CDR3 in amino acids: CAISPLGGQGGYEQYF. CDR3 DNA sequence: TGTGCCATCAGCCCACTGGGGGGACAGGGAGGGTACGAGCAGTACTTC.